The clone carrying this T cell receptor (beta chain) was recorded many times. The antigen remains unidentified. TCR beta CDR3 regions were amplified from RNA transcripts. The primer set for the first-round RT-PCR of the TCR CDR3 was HTBI. Each CDR3 protein is one row after TCRdb ran MiXCR on the multiplex PCR reads. The sample has 640,000 or so distinct CDR3 sequences, around 14% seen once; the top ten hold 7% to 9%. This specimen belongs to a study of T cells in Graves' hyperthyroidism and ophthalmopathy. Study summary: Before any treatment, at initial diagnosis, peripheral blood was collected. Study results and limitations: Researchers report that a 13 V-J model separated ophthalmopathy from stable hyperthyroidism. The model anticipated ophthalmopathy a median around six months pre-onset.

CDR3 length: 16 amino acids. V was pared by 0 bases and J by 2 bases, with 6 bases of the junction left unmatched. Sequenced sample: blood. V usage is TRBV12-3 or TRBV12-4 and J usage is TRBJ1-1; 7 nucleotides align to TRBD1. The TCR sequence derives from a woman between 18 and 29 years old with Graves' ophthalmopathy. The CDR3, as DNA: TGTGCCAGCAGTTTAGCGGCGACAGGGCCAAACACTGAAGCTTTCTTT. Translating gives CASSLAATGPNTEAFF.